These 30 T cell receptor beta chains were all obtained from the same sample, sequenced in a study of T cell changes during pregnancy in multiple sclerosis. The table came from immunoSEQ multiplex PCR; TCRdb's copy has only in-frame clones and leaves some out. Seen here are tens of thousands of clones, approximately 90% observed once, and the top ten hold approximately 2.8%. Here the sequenced sample was peripheral blood, taken in the third trimester of pregnancy. These receptors all come from a female donor in good health, enrolled as a control in a pregnancy study.

This chain joins TRBV7-9 and TRBJ2-3, with D possibly being TRBD2 (5 bases). Germline lookup yields CDR1 SEHNR and CDR2 FQNEAQ (reference sequence). The CDR3 loop spans 17 amino acids. The V end lost 7 bases, the J end lost 0 bases, and 20 bases lay between the germline ends. The CDR3 bases are TGTGCCAGCACCCCCACTTGGGGAGAAGCCAGCACAGATACGCAGTATTTT. It yields the protein CASTPTWGEASTDTQYF.

This clone was seen a few times. The V and J genes are TRBV27 and TRBJ1-6; 7 bases match TRBD1. V lost 6 bases and J lost 10; bases outside the gene matches: 6. The CDR3 extends over 13 amino acids. Germline assignment: CDR1 MNHEY and CDR2 SMNVEV (reference sequence). CDR3 loop: CASSRDSRSPLHF. The CDR3 DNA reads TGTGCCAGCAGCCGGGACAGTAGGTCACCCCTCCACTTT.

The rearrangement joins TRBV5-4 to TRBJ2-5; D may be TRBD2 (7 bases). Per germline, CDR1 SGHNT and CDR2 YYREEE (reference sequence). The CDR3 runs 14 residues. V was trimmed by 4 bases and J by 0 bases, leaving 10 bases between them. CDR3 region: CASSPGGHQETQYF. Written as DNA, the CDR3 is TGTGCCAGCAGCCCGGGGGGCCACCAAGAGACCCAGTACTTC.

The chain uses TRBV7-9 and TRBJ2-3; 8 bases agree with TRBD1. The CDR3 loop spans 13 amino acids. Germline V lookup: CDR1 SEHNR, CDR2 FQNEAQ (reference sequence). The V and J ends lost 10 bases and 7 bases, in that order; junction bases with no gene match: 10. The CDR3 bases are TGTGCCATGTCGGTAGGACAGGGTTATACGCAGTATTTT. It yields the protein CAMSVGQGYTQYF.

The CDR3 here is CASSRGAGTDEKLFF. DNA of the CDR3: TGCGCCAGCAGCCGAGGAGCGGGGACCGATGAAAAACTGTTTTTT. The rearrangement links TRBV4-3 to TRBJ1-4; weak D call: TRBD1 (5 bases). From germline, CDR1 is LGHNA and CDR2 YSLEER. The CDR3 totals 15 residues. V was trimmed by 4 bases and J by 6 bases, leaving 15 bases between them.

The chain combines TRBV28 with TRBJ1-1, with TRBD1 matching over 9 bases. There are 15 residues in the CDR3. The V gene's germline CDR1 is MDHEN and CDR2 SYDVKM. CDR3 sequence reads: CATERSGQGNTEAFF. The CDR3 nucleotides are TGTGCGACGGAACGTTCGGGACAGGGGAACACTGAAGCTTTCTTT.

The CDR3 nucleotides are TGTGCCAGCAGCTTAGGTCCCGGGAGGGAAAAAGGGTATGGCTACACCTTC. Residues: CASSLGPGREKGYGYTF. The rearrangement uses TRBV7-3 and TRBJ1-2; D call uncertain. The V end lost 2 bases, the J end lost 5 bases, and 21 bases lay between the germline ends. This CDR3 is built from 17 residues. The germline gives CDR1 SGHTA, CDR2 FQGTGA.

This rearrangement joins TRBV11-3 to TRBJ2-1; 11 nucleotides agree with TRBD2. V lost 5 bases and J lost 7; bases outside the gene matches: 4. Germline assignment: CDR1 SGHNT and CDR2 YENEEA. The CDR3 extends over 14 amino acids. CDR3 nucleotide sequence: TGTGCCAGCAGCCCATGGACTAGCGGGAATGAGCAGTTCTTC. Amino acid sequence: CASSPWTSGNEQFF. Based on the CDR3 plus reference TRBV11-3 and TRBJ2-1, the full variable domain is EAGVVQSPRYKIIEKKQPVAFWCNPISGHNTLYWYLQNLGQGPELLIRYENEEAVDDSQLPKDRFSAERLKGVDSTLKIQPAELGDSAVYLCASSPWTSGNEQFFGPGTRLTVL.

The V and J genes are TRBV19 and TRBJ2-1, with 8 bases aligning to TRBD1. CDR3 length equals 15 residues. The germline V gene has CDR1 LNHDA and CDR2 SQIVND (reference sequence). V lost 5 bases, J lost 5 bases, and 8 bases stayed unmatched. The CDR3 nucleotides read TGTGCCAGTAGTGTCGACAGGGGTAGGGACAATGAGCAGTTCTTC. Protein product: CASSVDRGRDNEQFF.

The chain is built from TRBV19 and TRBJ2-7; D uncertain. The CDR3 contains 13 residues. Looked up from germline, CDR1 is LNHDA and CDR2 is SQIVND (reference sequence). With 0 bases removed from V and 7 bases from J, the gap between germline ends came to 10 bases. The CDR3 nucleotides read TGTGCCAGTAGTATAGAAGTCTCCGGGGAGCAGTACTTC. Translated, it gives CASSIEVSGEQYF. The complete variable domain, with remaining parts taken from reference TRBV19 and TRBJ2-7, reads DGGITQSPKYLFRKEGQNVTLSCEQNLNHDAMYWYRQDPGQGLRLIYYSQIVNDFQKGDIAEGYSVSREKKESFPLTVTSAQKNPTAFYLCASSIEVSGEQYFGPGTRLTVT.

DNA of the CDR3: TGTGCCAGCAGCTTAGCCCTAGTTGCAAGCGGGAGGGATGAGCAGTTCTTC. Protein product: CASSLALVASGRDEQFF. The V call is TRBV11-3, the J call TRBJ2-1, with 10 positions matching TRBD2. The junction had 11 bases not matched to a gene; V was cut back by 1 base and J by 8 bases. This CDR3 has 17 residues. Per the germline V gene, CDR1 is SGHNT and CDR2 is YENEEA.

The chain is built from TRBV10-3 and TRBJ1-6; TRBD1 agrees at 9 bases. The CDR3 runs to 15 residues. V gave up 5 bases and J gave up 10 bases; unmatched junction bases: 9. The germline V gene has CDR1 ENHRY and CDR2 SYGVKD. As DNA, the CDR3 is TGTGCCATCAGTCAAGACAGGGGGGTAGGGTCACCCCTCCACTTT. Translation gives CAISQDRGVGSPLHF.

CDR3 nucleotides: TGTGCCAGCAGCCTCTTAAGTGGCACGGCTTTCTTT. This translates into CASSLLSGTAFF. This chain connects TRBV7-9 to TRBJ1-1, with D uncertain. With 5 bases removed from V and 11 bases from J, the gap between germline ends came to 15 bases. The CDR3 runs to 12 residues. Germline-derived CDR1 and CDR2 are SEHNR and FQNEAQ (reference sequence).

The CDR3 DNA sequence: TGCGCCAGCAGCCATACTAGCGAGTCCTACAATGAGCAGTTCTTC. Translation gives CASSHTSESYNEQFF. The gene calls are TRBV4-3 and TRBJ2-1; 7 nucleotides align to TRBD2. This CDR3 spans 15 amino acids. In germline, CDR1 is LGHNA, CDR2 YSLEER. Trimming removed 3 bases from V and 1 base from J; junction bases left unmatched: 3.

V gene TRBV6-5 combines with J gene TRBJ2-3; the D gene is possibly TRBD1 (5 bases). This CDR3 is 15 amino acids long. V dropped 2 bases and J dropped 4 bases, with 13 bases sitting between them. Germline V gene sequence: CDR1 MNHEY, CDR2 SVGAGI. CDR3 amino acids: CASSYGQGSPDTQYF. The CDR3 coding sequence is TGTGCCAGCAGTTACGGGCAGGGTTCACCAGATACGCAGTATTTT.

The J gene is TRBJ2-5, the V gene TRBV27; weak D call: TRBD1 (5 bases). V lost 4 bases, J lost 2 bases, and 11 bases lay in between. CDR1 is MNHEY and CDR2 is SMNVEV in the germline V gene (reference sequence). CDR3 length: 14 residues. As DNA, the CDR3 is TGTGCCAGCAGTTGGGCAGGGCGGCAAGAGACCCAGTACTTC. Protein product: CASSWAGRQETQYF.

This sequence joins TRBV5-4 and TRBJ2-3; 12 bases fit TRBD2. Germline loops: CDR1 SGHNT, CDR2 YYREEE (reference sequence). This CDR3 is 16 amino acids long. J gave up 4 bases and V 3 bases, and 6 bases lay outside the gene matches. CDR3 residues: CASSSASGGESDTQYF. The CDR3 DNA follows: TGTGCCAGCAGCTCCGCTAGCGGGGGGGAGTCAGATACGCAGTATTTT. Full variable domain (remainder filled in from reference TRBV5-4 and TRBJ2-3): ETGVTQSPTHLIKTRGQQVTLRCSSQSGHNTVSWYQQALGQGPQFIFQYYREEENGRGNFPPRFSGLQFPNYSSELNVNALELDDSALYLCASSSASGGESDTQYFGPGTRLTVL.

Here the CDR3 reads CASRGLAGNTGELFF. CDR3 DNA sequence: TGTGCCAGCAGGGGACTAGCGGGGAACACCGGGGAGCTGTTTTTT. The chain joins TRBV2 to TRBJ2-2, with TRBD2 matching over 12 bases. This CDR3 contains 15 residues. Trimming cost V 6 bases and J 1 base; bases outside gene matches: 0. Germline V gene data show CDR1 as SNHLY and CDR2 as FYNNEI.

CDR3 region: CASSQTGTGIDEQFF. CDR3 sequence (DNA): TGCGCCAGCAGCCAAACCGGGACAGGGATAGATGAGCAGTTCTTC. The rearrangement links TRBV5-1 to TRBJ2-1; TRBD1 agrees at 9 bases. The CDR3 spans 15 residues. V trimming: 4 bases; J trimming: 8 bases; junction bases outside the gene matches: 10. Germline CDR1 is SGHRS and CDR2 is YFSETQ.

The chain couples TRBV7-7 to TRBJ2-1; D might be TRBD2 (6 bases). The CDR3 runs to 15 residues. Trimming stripped 3 bases from V and 8 bases from J, with 17 bases between. The germline V gene has CDR1 SSHAT and CDR2 FNYEAQ (reference sequence). CDR3 amino acids: CASSLGYTGVDEQFF. The CDR3 nucleotides are TGTGCCAGCAGCTTGGGATATACGGGAGTCGATGAGCAGTTCTTC.

V is TRBV29-1 and J is TRBJ2-1, with 12 bases aligning to TRBD2. Germline V gives CDR1 SQVTM, CDR2 ANQGSEA. There are 13 residues in the CDR3. J was trimmed by 14 bases and V by 2 bases; bases with no gene match: 7. CDR3 sequence: CSVERLAGDGEFF. The CDR3, as DNA: TGCAGCGTTGAAAGACTAGCGGGGGACGGGGAGTTCTTC.

J is TRBJ2-7 and V is TRBV10-3, with TRBD2 matching over 8 bases. This CDR3 has 13 amino acids. Germline-derived CDR1 and CDR2 are ENHRY and SYGVKD. V gave up 10 bases and J gave up 3 bases; unmatched junction bases: 8. The CDR3 here is CATTAGENYEQYF. CDR3 DNA: TGTGCCACCACAGCGGGAGAAAACTACGAGCAGTACTTC.

The table lists this clone with a count of one. This CDR3 reads CASSSLDGYYGYTF. CDR3 nucleotides: TGTGCCAGCAGCTCCCTAGACGGGTACTATGGCTACACCTTC. The rearrangement joins TRBV7-2 to TRBJ1-2; no reliable D call. This CDR3 comprises 14 residues. V lost 4 bases to trimming and J lost 3 bases, with 12 bases between them. Per germline, CDR1 SGHTA and CDR2 FQGNSA.

This chain connects TRBV5-6 to TRBJ2-2, with a weak D call TRBD1 (5 bases). Per the germline V gene, CDR1 is SGHDT and CDR2 is YYEEEE. The CDR3 covers 16 residues. V lost 0 bases and J lost 3, with 12 bases in between. The CDR3 DNA is TGTGCCAGCAGCTTGGAGGGGCAGGTGTACACCGGGGAGCTGTTTTTT. Amino acids: CASSLEGQVYTGELFF.

This clone was detected once. V usage is TRBV19 and J usage is TRBJ2-3, with 10 positions matching TRBD2. The CDR3 length is 16 residues. V dropped 5 bases and J dropped 1; count of bases not matched to a gene: 6. From germline, CDR1 is LNHDA and CDR2 SQIVND (reference sequence). CDR3: CASSVSGTSGTDTQYF. The CDR3 DNA follows: TGTGCCAGTAGTGTCTCCGGGACTAGCGGCACAGATACGCAGTATTTT. The full variable domain, completed using reference TRBV19 and TRBJ2-3, is DGGITQSPKYLFRKEGQNVTLSCEQNLNHDAMYWYRQDPGQGLRLIYYSQIVNDFQKGDIAEGYSVSREKKESFPLTVTSAQKNPTAFYLCASSVSGTSGTDTQYFGPGTRLTVL.

The rearrangement links TRBV7-2 to TRBJ2-7, with D possibly being TRBD1 (6 bases). The V and J ends lost 3 bases and 0 bases respectively, with 12 bases between them. Germline CDR1 reads SGHTA; CDR2 reads FQGNSA. The CDR3 consists of 15 residues. This CDR3 is CASSFGTRSSYEQYF. DNA of the CDR3: TGTGCCAGCAGCTTCGGGACAAGGAGCTCCTACGAGCAGTACTTC.

This sequence joins TRBV30 and TRBJ2-7; D may be TRBD1 (6 bases). Germline lookup yields CDR1 GTSNPN and CDR2 SVGIG (reference sequence). The V gene lost 0 bases and the J gene lost 0 bases, with 6 bases spanning the gap. The CDR3 loop spans 13 amino acids. For the CDR3, the DNA is TGTGCCTGGAGTGTAGGGGGCTCCTACGAGCAGTACTTC. This codes for CAWSVGGSYEQYF.

In the case of this clone: The sample has other DNA sequences that encode this CDR3 too. The chain recombines TRBV5-1 with TRBJ2-3; 11 bases fit TRBD2. The length of the CDR3 is 17 residues. The trim removed 0 bases at V and 6 bases at J, leaving 9 bases unmatched. The germline CDR1 and CDR2 sequences are SGHRS and YFSETQ. This CDR3 reads CASSLGGLAGGGDTQYF. In DNA, the CDR3 is TGCGCCAGCAGCTTGGGGGGCCTAGCGGGAGGCGGTGATACGCAGTATTTT.

The V gene is TRBV7-9, the J gene TRBJ1-1; 8 bases align to TRBD1. J lost 0 bases, V lost 3 bases, and 6 bases had no gene match. The CDR3 contains 16 residues. The germline gives CDR1 SEHNR, CDR2 FQNEAQ (reference sequence). The CDR3 sequence: CASSFRQGIMNTEAFF. The CDR3 coding sequence is TGTGCCAGCAGCTTTCGACAGGGGATTATGAACACTGAAGCTTTCTTT. Based on the CDR3 plus reference TRBV7-9 and TRBJ1-1, the full variable domain is DTGVSQNPRHKITKRGQNVTFRCDPISEHNRLYWYRQTLGQGPEFLTYFQNEAQLEKSRLLSDRFSAERPKGSFSTLEIQRTEQGDSAMYLCASSFRQGIMNTEAFFGQGTRLTVV.

Only one count was recorded for this clone. The V gene is TRBV6-5, the J gene TRBJ1-2; D not certain. Looked up from germline, CDR1 is MNHEY and CDR2 is SVGAGI. The CDR3 loop spans 13 amino acids. The germline V and J ends were trimmed by 3 bases and 8 bases, with 13 bases remaining between them. This chain's CDR3 is CASSYNSPRGYTF. The CDR3 DNA reads as TGTGCCAGCAGTTATAACAGCCCTCGAGGCTACACCTTC.